The entry below describes one T cell receptor beta chain. The antigen is not known. The data were obtained in a study of T cells after yellow fever vaccination. Findings and caveats of the study: Highly abundant clonotypes carried over from the bulk population could end up in FACS-sorted repertoires as contaminants.

V lost 1 base and J lost 9; bases outside the gene matches: 3. The CDR3 loop spans 15 amino acids. MiXCR, run by TCRdb on the 5' RACE reads, gives a single entry per CDR3 protein. Here the sample spans 550,000 or so distinct CDR3 sequences, less than 20% being singletons. The clonotype comes from a man aged 25 to 40 who received the YFV17D yellow fever vaccine. This sequence joins TRBV12-3 or TRBV12-4 and TRBJ1-6; the match to TRBD1 covers 10 bases. This material consisted of PBMCs, taken 15 days after the yellow fever booster vaccination. CDR3 in DNA: TGTGCCAGCAGTTTAGGTGGGACAGGGGTTTCACCCCTCCACTTT. Its protein is CASSLGGTGVSPLHF.